The sequence of this T cell receptor beta chain was determined in a study of T-cell memory formation after mild COVID-19. This clonotype was counted a few times. Sample barcodes and UMIs were carried by the TCR alpha and TCR beta cDNA libraries that 5'RACE generated with constant-segment primers. TCRdb ran MiXCR on the 5' RACE reads and lists one entry per CDR3 protein. The sample gives more than 250,000 distinct CDR3 sequences, 15% to 20% of which show up once; less than 30% is in the top ten. This TCR was recovered from a man in his late teens or twenties who had mild COVID-19 (a few samples of this study predate the infection). Cell type and time point are not known. Sequencing was carried out using PBMCs or a T cell subset sorted from them (not recorded which).

CDR3 bases: TGTGCCATCAGTGAGGGACGGGCTGAAGCTTTCTTT. The encoded protein is CAISEGRAEAFF. This chain joins TRBV10-3 and TRBJ1-1; D gene unclear. Per the germline V gene, CDR1 is ENHRY and CDR2 is SYGVKD. V was shortened by 2 bases and J by 6 bases, with 7 bases between the two germline ends. The CDR3 covers 12 residues.